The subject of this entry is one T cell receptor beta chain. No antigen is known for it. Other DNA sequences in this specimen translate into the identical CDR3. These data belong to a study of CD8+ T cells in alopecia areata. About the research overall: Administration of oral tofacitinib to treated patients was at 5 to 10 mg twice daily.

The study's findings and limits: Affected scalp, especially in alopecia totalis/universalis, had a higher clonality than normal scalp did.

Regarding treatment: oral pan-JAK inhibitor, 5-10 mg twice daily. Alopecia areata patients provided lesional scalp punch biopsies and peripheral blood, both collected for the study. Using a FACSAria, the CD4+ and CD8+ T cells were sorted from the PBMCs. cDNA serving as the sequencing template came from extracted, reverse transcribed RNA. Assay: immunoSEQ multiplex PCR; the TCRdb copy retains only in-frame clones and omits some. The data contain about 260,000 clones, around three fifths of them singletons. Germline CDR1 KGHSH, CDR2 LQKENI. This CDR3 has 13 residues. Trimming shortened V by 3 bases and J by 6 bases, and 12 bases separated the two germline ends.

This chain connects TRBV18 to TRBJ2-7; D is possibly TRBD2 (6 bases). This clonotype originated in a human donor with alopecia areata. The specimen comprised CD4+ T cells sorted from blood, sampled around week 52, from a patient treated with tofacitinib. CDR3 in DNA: TGTGCCAGCTCACCGCGGAGGGAAGGCGAGCAGTACTTC. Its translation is CASSPRREGEQYF.